A selection of T cell receptor beta chains follows, all from one sample in a study of molecular identifiers for immune sequencing clone quantification. A single record per CDR3 protein comes from TCRdb applying MiXCR to the PCR reads. The table has hundreds of thousands of distinct CDR3 sequences, just under 20% seen once. Sequenced sample: naive CD8+ T cells from blood, with Jurkat cell RNA spiked in. These receptors came from a human donor in good health. Some libraries in this study had Jurkat cell RNA spiked in. Both conserved end residues are part of each CDR3. D genes are given only for firm matches. For some rows the clone size is stated as once, few or many, or as a class when expanded; others skip it.

V gene	clone size	D gene	J gene	CDR3 DNA	CDR3 protein
TRBV5-1	.	TRBD2	TRBJ2-1	TGCGCCAGCAGCCCTCCCTCGGGACTAGTCCCCAATGAGCAGTTCTTC	CASSPPSGLVPNEQFF
TRBV30	few	.	TRBJ2-7	TGTGCCTGGAGTTACGGACATAGCTTAACCTACGAGCAGTACTTC	CAWSYGHSLTYEQYF
TRBV7-2	many	.	TRBJ1-1	TGTGCCAGCAGCTTAGTCCAGGGGAGAGAAGCTTTCTTT	CASSLVQGREAFF
TRBV7-9	many	TRBD2	TRBJ2-1	TGTGCCAGCAGCTTAGTAACAGCGGGGCTGTACAATGAGCAGTTCTTC	CASSLVTAGLYNEQFF
TRBV6-2/TRBV6-3	.	.	TRBJ2-7	TGTGCCAGCAGTTACGCGGGACTTACCTACGAGCAGTACTTC	CASSYAGLTYEQYF
TRBV7-2	many	.	TRBJ2-7	TGTGCCAGCAGCCCCCGAGGGAGCTCCTACGAGCAGTACTTC	CASSPRGSSYEQYF
TRBV19	few	.	TRBJ2-2	TGTGCCAGTAGTATCCCCTGGGGCGGGAACACCGGGGAGCTGTTTTTT	CASSIPWGGNTGELFF
TRBV7-9	many	.	TRBJ2-3	TGTGCCAGCAGCTCAAGGGACGGAGATACGCAGTATTTT	CASSSRDGDTQYF
TRBV27	few	TRBD1	TRBJ1-2	TGTGCCAGCAGTTTCGGTCACATTCCGGGACAGACCTATGGCTACACCTTC	CASSFGHIPGQTYGYTF
TRBV6-1	.	.	TRBJ2-1	TGTGCCAGCAGTGTCCGGATCTCTGGGCTTTACAATGAGCAGTTCTTC	CASSVRISGLYNEQFF
TRBV6-2/TRBV6-3	.	.	TRBJ1-1	TGTGCCGGCAGCGACGGGGGTACTGAAGCTTTCTTT	CAGSDGGTEAFF
TRBV7-9	many	.	TRBJ2-3	TGTGCCAGCGGAGGCGGTACCACAGATACGCAGTATTTT	CASGGGTTDTQYF
TRBV20-1	many	.	TRBJ2-7	TGCAGTGCCAACCCCCCCGAGGGACCCTACGAGCAGTACTTC	CSANPPEGPYEQYF
TRBV2	many	.	TRBJ1-1	TGTGCCAGCAGAGGGGACTTCGGCGCACCTGAAGCTTTCTTT	CASRGDFGAPEAFF
TRBV12-3/TRBV12-4	many	.	TRBJ2-5	TGTGCCAGCAGGCTACAGTACCAAGAGACCCAGTACTTC	CASRLQYQETQYF
TRBV27	.	.	TRBJ2-7	TGTGCCAGCAGCTCGGGACTCTACGAGCAGTGCTTC	CASSSGLYEQCF
TRBV19	many	TRBD1	TRBJ2-7	TGTGCCAGTAGCTCCGGGACAGGGGACTACGAGCAGTACTTC	CASSSGTGDYEQYF
TRBV7-9	few	.	TRBJ2-7	TGTGCCAGCAGCTTTCATCCGACGGAGCAGTACTTC	CASSFHPTEQYF
TRBV20-1	.	TRBD2	TRBJ2-1	TGCAGTGCTAGAGTTCTAGCGGACTCGGGTGAGCAGTTCTTC	CSARVLADSGEQFF
TRBV2	many	.	TRBJ2-5	TGTGCCAGCAGTGAAGCGGGGGGGCTGAAGACCCAGTACTTC	CASSEAGGLKTQYF
TRBV2	few	.	TRBJ1-2	TGTGCCAGCAGTTATAACCCACCGAGGAGCTCTGGCTACACCTTC	CASSYNPPRSSGYTF
TRBV29-1	.	TRBD2	TRBJ2-3	TGCAGCGTTGAACCCCTCGGGGGGGGTGTCACAGATACGCAGTATTTT	CSVEPLGGGVTDTQYF
TRBV29-1	many	.	TRBJ1-5	TGCAGCGTGTGGACTCCCGCGGGAGATCAGCCCCAGCATTTT	CSVWTPAGDQPQHF
TRBV9	.	TRBD1	TRBJ2-3	TGTGCCAGCAGCGTAGAGGGACAGGGATCAGATACGCAGTATTTT	CASSVEGQGSDTQYF
TRBV20-1	many	.	TRBJ1-1	TGCAGTGCTAGGACGACTAACACTGAAGCTTTCTTT	CSARTTNTEAFF
TRBV18	.	TRBD2	TRBJ2-3	TGTGCCAGCTCACCTGGTCCAGCGGGGGAGATCACAGATACGCAGTATTTT	CASSPGPAGEITDTQYF
TRBV4-3	.	TRBD1	TRBJ1-5	TGCGCCAGCAGCCCTGAGGACAGGGGTAATCAGCCCCAGCATTTT	CASSPEDRGNQPQHF
TRBV3-1	.	.	TRBJ2-5	TGTGCCAGCAGCCAAGAAGGTCGAAACCTGGGGGGTGGGGAGACCCAGTACTTC	CASSQEGRNLGGGETQYF
TRBV6-2/TRBV6-3	.	TRBD1	TRBJ2-7	TGTGCCAGCAGTTACTTGGGACAGCAATCCTACGAGCAGTACTTC	CASSYLGQQSYEQYF
TRBV4-2	few	.	TRBJ2-7	TGTGCCAGCAGCCAAGAATCAACTGGTAGCTCCTACGAGCAGTACTTC	CASSQESTGSSYEQYF
TRBV13	many	.	TRBJ1-5	TGTGCCAGCAGCTTAGGCCCCCGGGGCAATCAGCCCCAGCATTTT	CASSLGPRGNQPQHF
TRBV6-5	.	TRBD1	TRBJ1-1	TGTGCCAGCAGTTACTCATCTCAGGGGGCGCGTAACACTGAAGCTTTCTTT	CASSYSSQGARNTEAFF
TRBV7-9	many	TRBD2	TRBJ2-7	TGTGCCAGCAGCGCGGGGGGGGTATCCCACGAGCAGTACTTC	CASSAGGVSHEQYF
TRBV24-1	.	.	TRBJ2-1	TGTGCCACCAGTAGTAAAAGCTTCTACAATGAGCAGTTCTTC	CATSSKSFYNEQFF
TRBV3-1	few	TRBD1	TRBJ1-6	TGTGCCAGCAGCCCCACAGGGGATTCACCCCTCCACTTT	CASSPTGDSPLHF
TRBV7-6	many	TRBD1	TRBJ1-5	TGTGCCAGCAGCCGATGGGCCGAGACAGGGCGTCAGCCCCAGCATTTT	CASSRWAETGRQPQHF
TRBV30	.	.	TRBJ1-1	TGTGCCTGGAGTGTAACCATGAACATTGAAGCTTTCTTT	CAWSVTMNIEAFF
TRBV7-9	few	.	TRBJ2-7	TGTGCCAGCAGCTTAAAAGGGGATGGCGAGCAGTACTTC	CASSLKGDGEQYF